The 27 T cell receptor beta chains given below trace back to one sample, sequenced in a study of blood T cell repertoires in COVID-19. Some clones are missing from TCRdb's copy, which holds only in-frame ones; the method was immunoSEQ multiplex PCR. The sample contains about 220,000 clones, 75% to 90% of which appear only once. Specimen: peripheral blood. Every receptor here comes from a human donor in a cohort sampled during active COVID-19.

V is TRBV27 and J is TRBJ2-7, with 8 bases that match TRBD1. The CDR3 extends over 16 amino acids. The germline gives CDR1 MNHEY, CDR2 SMNVEV (reference sequence). The V and J ends lost 2 bases and 5 bases, in that order; junction bases with no gene match: 11. The CDR3 coding sequence is TGTGCCAGCAGTTTAGAAGCCGGGACAGGACCCCACGAGCAGTACTTC. As protein: CASSLEAGTGPHEQYF.

The rearrangement joins TRBV3-1 (or the pseudogene TRBV3-2) to TRBJ2-3, with D perhaps TRBD1 (6 bases). The V gene's germline CDR1 is LGHDT and CDR2 YNNKEL (reference sequence). Deletions cut 6 bases from V and 0 bases from J, with 13 bases between. The CDR3 covers 15 residues. CDR3 sequence (DNA): TGTGCCAGCAGAAACAGGGAGATTAGCACAGATACGCAGTATTTT. Amino acid sequence: CASRNREISTDTQYF.

The chain is built from TRBV6-5 and TRBJ1-4; 7 nucleotides agree with TRBD1. Unmatched junction bases numbered 4, after V lost 6 bases and J lost 6 bases. Germline CDR1 and CDR2: MNHEY and SVGAGI. The CDR3 loop spans 13 amino acids. CDR3 nucleotides: TGTGCCAGCAGGGCAGGGGGTCATGAAAAACTGTTTTTT. This encodes CASRAGGHEKLFF.

As for this clone: A much larger clone lies one base from this, so it may be a read error. This sample includes further DNA sequences coding for the same CDR3. The genes are TRBV7-9 and TRBJ1-1, with D uncertain. The CDR3 spans 13 residues. Germline lookup yields CDR1 SEHNR and CDR2 FQNEAQ (reference sequence). V was pared by 2 bases and J by 0 bases, with 4 bases between. The CDR3 DNA follows: TGTGCCAGCAGCTTAACAGTGAACACTGAAGCTTTCTTT. This codes for CASSLTVNTEAFF.

The chain joins TRBV6-5 to TRBJ2-1, with 8 bases aligning to TRBD1. The CDR3 loop spans 15 amino acids. CDR1 and CDR2 from the germline V gene are MNHEY and SVGAGI. V gave up 2 bases and J gave up 0 bases; unmatched junction bases: 0. Written as DNA, the CDR3 is TGTGCCAGCAGTTACGACAGGGGCTCCTACAATGAGCAGTTCTTC. Amino acids: CASSYDRGSYNEQFF.

The chain recombines TRBV18 with TRBJ2-7; 8 nucleotides align to TRBD1. Germline lookup yields CDR1 KGHSH and CDR2 LQKENI. The CDR3 spans 14 residues. Germline trimming cut 6 bases from V and 2 bases from J; bases unmatched to any gene: 6. CDR3 nucleotides: TGTGCCAGCTCGTCCGGGACAGGACCCTACGAGCAGTACTTC. Translation gives CASSSGTGPYEQYF.

Points on this clone: This specimen includes other DNA sequences encoding the same CDR3. DNA of the CDR3: TGTGCCAGCAGCCTGGGGACTAGCGGTTACAATGAGCAGTTCTTC. Translated: CASSLGTSGYNEQFF. The V call is TRBV7-3, the J call TRBJ2-1; 11 bases line up with TRBD2. CDR3 length equals 15 residues. The germline V gene encodes CDR1 SGHTA and CDR2 FQGTGA. Trimming cost V 5 bases and J 4 bases; bases outside gene matches: 4.

This clone was observed a single time. The chain recombines TRBV20-1 with TRBJ2-1, with D perhaps TRBD2 (6 bases). The germline V gene encodes CDR1 DFQATT and CDR2 SNEGSKA (reference sequence). The CDR3 is 11 amino acids. V dropped 2 bases and J dropped 10 bases, with 9 bases sitting between them. As DNA, the CDR3 is TGCAGTGCTAGAAAGGCGGGAGAGCAGTTCTTC. This gives the protein CSARKAGEQFF.

V and J are TRBV19 and TRBJ1-2; D gene ambiguous. CDR1 LNHDA and CDR2 SQIVND come from the germline V gene (reference sequence). The CDR3 runs to 14 residues. Trimming took 3 bases from V and 1 from J, leaving 9 bases between them. CDR3 in DNA: TGTGCCAGTAGTATTCCAGGTATTAACTATGGCTACACCTTC. It codes for CASSIPGINYGYTF.

The chain couples TRBV5-1 to TRBJ1-2, with D unresolved. The CDR3 contains 17 residues. CDR1 is SGHRS, CDR2 YFSETQ, per germline. V was clipped by 0 bases and J by 2 bases, with 17 bases between them. The CDR3 sequence is CASSLELGLTLNYGYTF. The CDR3 bases are TGCGCCAGCAGCTTGGAACTTGGCCTAACACTAAACTATGGCTACACCTTC.

This clone was seen more than once but under ten times. This chain links TRBV27 with TRBJ2-7; D may be TRBD1 (6 bases). Looked up from germline, CDR1 is MNHEY and CDR2 is SMNVEV (reference sequence). The CDR3 loop spans 15 amino acids. V lost 2 bases and J lost 3, with 14 bases in between. The DNA of the CDR3 is TGTGCCAGCAGTTTAAGGGGGAGAGCGTTCTACGAGCAGTACTTC. Translation gives CASSLRGRAFYEQYF.

The V call is TRBV27, the J call TRBJ2-7, with D perhaps matching TRBD2 (5 bases). This CDR3 contains 14 residues. V lost 4 bases and J lost 0, with 10 bases in between. Germline V CDR1 and CDR2: MNHEY, SMNVEV (reference sequence). CDR3 protein: CASSYGGPSYEQYF. CDR3 bases: TGTGCCAGCAGTTACGGAGGACCCTCCTACGAGCAGTACTTC.

The rearrangement joins TRBV11-3 to TRBJ2-1, with D maybe TRBD1 (6 bases). With 1 base removed from V and 10 bases from J, the gap between germline ends came to 14 bases. This CDR3 has 14 residues. CDR1 SGHNT and CDR2 YENEEA come from the germline V gene. This CDR3 reads CASSLGGLADEQFF. In DNA form, the CDR3 reads TGTGCCAGCAGCTTAGGGGGGCTGGCCGACGAGCAGTTCTTC. Full variable domain (missing parts from reference TRBV11-3 and TRBJ2-1): EAGVVQSPRYKIIEKKQPVAFWCNPISGHNTLYWYLQNLGQGPELLIRYENEEAVDDSQLPKDRFSAERLKGVDSTLKIQPAELGDSAVYLCASSLGGLADEQFFGPGTRLTVL.

A remark on this clone: The same CDR3 can be traced to other DNA sequences in this sample. The V and J genes are TRBV18 and TRBJ1-2; 7 bases line up with TRBD1. Losses at the gene ends were 3 bases for V and 6 bases for J; bases not matched to a gene: 1. CDR1 KGHSH and CDR2 LQKENI come from the germline V gene. The CDR3 loop spans 12 amino acids. The CDR3 is CASSPDRDGYTF. CDR3 bases: TGTGCCAGCTCACCCGACAGGGATGGCTACACCTTC.

The chain uses TRBV5-5 and TRBJ1-4; 10 bases map to TRBD1. J was trimmed by 4 bases and V by 5 bases; bases with no gene match: 11. This CDR3 spans 17 amino acids. The V gene's germline CDR1 is SGHKS and CDR2 YYEKEE (reference sequence). The DNA of the CDR3 is TGTGCCAGCAGTTTTCCCGGGACAGGGGCCATTAATGAAAAACTGTTTTTT. Protein product: CASSFPGTGAINEKLFF.

The CDR3 DNA reads as TGTGCCAGCAGCGCCGCCCGGACTAGCTCAAATGAGCAGTTCTTC. This gives the protein CASSAARTSSNEQFF. The V and J genes are TRBV9 and TRBJ2-1, with 8 bases identical to TRBD2. CDR3 length equals 15 residues. With V trimmed by 3 bases and J by 7 bases, 9 bases remained unmatched. Germline-derived CDR1 and CDR2 are SGDLS and YYNGEE.

The V and J genes are TRBV6-2 or TRBV6-3 and TRBJ2-6; a possible D gene is TRBD2 (6 bases). With 3 bases removed from V and 2 bases from J, the gap between germline ends came to 17 bases. In germline, CDR1 is MNHEY, CDR2 SVGEGT. The CDR3 has 18 amino acids. The CDR3 is CASSYRAGTGTGANVLTF. The CDR3 coding sequence is TGTGCCAGCAGTTATCGGGCCGGGACTGGGACTGGGGCCAACGTCCTGACTTTC.

The chain has TRBV7-6 and TRBJ2-1; 10 bases are shared with TRBD2. Germline assignment: CDR1 SGHVS and CDR2 FNYEAQ. The CDR3 consists of 15 residues. J was trimmed by 9 bases and V by 3 bases; bases with no gene match: 8. CDR3 residues: CASSFSLAGVGEQFF. The CDR3 DNA reads as TGTGCCAGCAGCTTCTCCCTAGCGGGAGTAGGTGAGCAGTTCTTC.

The chain is built from TRBV6-5 and TRBJ2-7, with unresolved D. The ends were cut back, 2 bases at V and 5 bases at J, with 4 bases in the middle. Germline lookup yields CDR1 MNHEY and CDR2 SVGAGI. CDR3 length equals 11 residues. Here the CDR3 DNA reads TGTGCCAGCAGTTACAGCGACGAGCAGTACTTC. It translates to CASSYSDEQYF.

The genes are TRBV27 and TRBJ1-2, with D maybe TRBD1 (5 bases). CDR3 length: 17 residues. CDR1 is MNHEY and CDR2 is SMNVEV in the germline V gene (reference sequence). The germline V and J ends were trimmed by 5 bases and 2 bases, with 21 bases remaining between them. DNA for the CDR3: TGTGCCAGCAGTCCTACTTGGGCTAGACAGCTAAACTATGGCTACACCTTC. Protein sequence: CASSPTWARQLNYGYTF.

This clone appeared a few times. V is TRBV19 and J is TRBJ1-6; D is ambiguous. The CDR3 length is 16 residues. Germline V gene data show CDR1 as LNHDA and CDR2 as SQIVND (reference sequence). Deletions cut 9 bases from V and 0 bases from J, with 15 bases between. CDR3 sequence reads: CASTSAGSSYNSPLHF. In nucleotides, the CDR3 is TGTGCCAGCACTTCCGCAGGAAGCTCCTATAATTCACCCCTCCACTTT. The complete variable domain, with remaining parts taken from reference TRBV19 and TRBJ1-6, reads DGGITQSPKYLFRKEGQNVTLSCEQNLNHDAMYWYRQDPGQGLRLIYYSQIVNDFQKGDIAEGYSVSREKKESFPLTVTSAQKNPTAFYLCASTSAGSSYNSPLHFGNGTRLTVT.

This chain joins TRBV30 and TRBJ1-4; D is ambiguous. V shed 2 bases and J shed 8 bases, with 21 bases lying between them. The CDR3 is 16 residues long. Germline V CDR1 and CDR2: GTSNPN, SVGIG (reference sequence). CDR3 nucleotides: TGTGCCTGGAGTCGTTGGAAGGAAGCTAGAAGGGAAAAACTGTTTTTT. Residues: CAWSRWKEARREKLFF.

The chain uses TRBV15 and TRBJ2-7; the match to TRBD1 covers 9 bases. J gave up 6 bases and V 3 bases, and 3 bases lay outside the gene matches. CDR1 is LNHNV, CDR2 YYDKDF, per germline (reference sequence). This CDR3 is 13 amino acids long. The CDR3 sequence is CATSSNRGREQYF. The CDR3 DNA sequence: TGTGCCACCAGCAGTAACAGGGGGCGCGAGCAGTACTTC.

The gene calls are TRBV6-5 and TRBJ2-7; 16 bases match TRBD2. Looked up from germline, CDR1 is MNHEY and CDR2 is SVGAGI. Trimming removed 7 bases from V and 5 bases from J; junction bases left unmatched: 5. CDR3 length equals 15 residues. The CDR3 spells CASKSGTSGRDEQYF. DNA for the CDR3: TGTGCCAGCAAATCTGGGACTAGCGGGAGGGACGAGCAGTACTTC.

This sequence joins TRBV14 and TRBJ1-4; 8 positions agree with TRBD1. The ends lost 4 bases at V and 8 bases at J; junction bases unmatched: 9. The CDR3 is 15 residues long. From germline, CDR1 is SGHDN and CDR2 FVKESK. CDR3 DNA sequence: TGTGCCAGCAGCCCCCGGACAGGGTTAGGAGAAAAACTGTTTTTT. Its protein is CASSPRTGLGEKLFF. The complete variable domain, with remaining parts taken from reference TRBV14 and TRBJ1-4, reads EAGVTQFPSHSVIEKGQTVTLRCDPISGHDNLYWYRRVMGKEIKFLLHFVKESKQDESGMPNNRFLAERTGGTYSTLKVQPAELEDSGVYFCASSPRTGLGEKLFFGSGTQLSVL.

This clone was picked up a small number of times. V and J are TRBV28 and TRBJ2-2; 7 bases map to TRBD1. V gave up 11 bases and J gave up 5 bases; unmatched junction bases: 11. This CDR3 region has 14 residues. The germline V gene encodes CDR1 MDHEN and CDR2 SYDVKM. This chain's CDR3 is CASLAGTETGELFF. The CDR3, as DNA: TGTGCCTCCCTTGCCGGGACAGAGACCGGGGAGCTGTTTTTT.

This sequence joins TRBV14 and TRBJ2-7; possible D gene TRBD2, 6 bases. CDR3 length: 18 residues. The germline CDR1 and CDR2 sequences are SGHDN and FVKESK. V was pared by 0 bases and J by 7 bases, with 25 bases between. CDR3 coding DNA: TGTGCCAGCAGCCAAGAGGTTACCGGGGGTAGAGGCCTGGGGGAGCAGTACTTC. Amino acids: CASSQEVTGGRGLGEQYF.